This T cell receptor (beta chain) was recovered during a study of identical twins. Overall study results and limits: Fewer insertions were carried by abundant cord blood beta clonotypes, but none was seen in memory repertoires.

This clonotype was found a few times. Its antigen is not identified. TCRdb processed the 5' RACE reads anew with MiXCR; each CDR3 protein has one entry. The profile shows around 960,000 distinct CDR3 sequences, approximately 13% of them singletons. In addition, the sample was reused for a study of yellow fever vaccine responses in identical twins.

The clonotype was recovered from a woman between 18 and 29 years old in good health. The sample consisted of PBMCs.

The CDR3 DNA reads as TGTGCCAGCAGCTTTAACGGGGACTCTGGGGCCAACGTCCTGACTTTC. Its protein is CASSFNGDSGANVLTF. This rearrangement joins TRBV7-9 to TRBJ2-6, with D tentatively TRBD2 (5 bases). CDR1 is SEHNR and CDR2 is FQNEAQ in the germline V gene (reference sequence). Trimming left V 3 bases short and J 0 bases short, with 9 bases between. This CDR3 region has 16 residues.